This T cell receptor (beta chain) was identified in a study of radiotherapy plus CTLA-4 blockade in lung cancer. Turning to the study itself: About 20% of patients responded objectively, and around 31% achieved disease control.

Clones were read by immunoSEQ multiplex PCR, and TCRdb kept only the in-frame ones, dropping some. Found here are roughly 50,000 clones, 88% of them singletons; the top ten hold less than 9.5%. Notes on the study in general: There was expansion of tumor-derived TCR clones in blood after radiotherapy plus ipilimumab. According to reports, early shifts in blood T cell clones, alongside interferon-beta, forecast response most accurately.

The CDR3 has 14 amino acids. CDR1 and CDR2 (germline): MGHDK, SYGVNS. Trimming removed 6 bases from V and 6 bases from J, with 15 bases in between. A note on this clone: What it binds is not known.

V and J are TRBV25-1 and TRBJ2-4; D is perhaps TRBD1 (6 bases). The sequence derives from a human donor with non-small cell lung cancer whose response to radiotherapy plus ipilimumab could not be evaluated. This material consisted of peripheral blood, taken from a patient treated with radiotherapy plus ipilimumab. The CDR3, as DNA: TGTGCCAGCAGCCCCGGACAGCTCGGAAACATTCAGTACTTC. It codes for CASSPGQLGNIQYF.